This T cell receptor (beta chain) is from a study of memory CD4+ T cells and cytomegalovirus serostatus. Single viable CD3+CD4+CD8-CD45RO+ cells were sorted as the memory CD4+ T cells. Generated by immunoSEQ multiplex PCR, the TCRdb table keeps only in-frame clones and is missing some. The table records 50,000 to 75,000 clones, more than 75% of them present only once. The CDR3 totals 12 residues. The V gene's germline CDR1 is SNHLY and CDR2 FYNNEI. Trimming stripped 4 bases from V and 9 bases from J, with 10 bases between. The clonotype comes from an adult in good health and CMV-seronegative. Sequencing input: memory CD4+ T cells from blood. V is TRBV2 and J is TRBJ2-1, with D unresolved. CDR3 coding DNA: TGTGCCAGCAGTGTTGAAGGGTCTGAGCAGTTCTTC. The encoded protein is CASSVEGSEQFF.